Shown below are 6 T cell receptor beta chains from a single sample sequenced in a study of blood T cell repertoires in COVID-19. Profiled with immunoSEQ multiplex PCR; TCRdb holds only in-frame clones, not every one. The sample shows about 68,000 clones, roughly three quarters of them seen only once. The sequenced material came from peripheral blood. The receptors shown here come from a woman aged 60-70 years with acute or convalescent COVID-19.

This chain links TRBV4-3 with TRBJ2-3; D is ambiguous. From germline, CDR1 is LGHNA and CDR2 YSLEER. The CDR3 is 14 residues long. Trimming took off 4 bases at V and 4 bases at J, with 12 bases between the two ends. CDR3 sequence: CASSLQRLADTQYF. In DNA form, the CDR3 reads TGCGCCAGCAGCCTCCAAAGACTGGCAGATACGCAGTATTTT.

The CDR3 loop is CASSLGGISFAFF. The CDR3 region has the DNA TGTGCCAGCAGCCTCGGGGGGATATCGTTCGCTTTCTTT. V gene TRBV7-2 combines with J gene TRBJ1-1, with D possibly matching TRBD1 (5 bases). The V gene's germline CDR1 is SGHTA and CDR2 FQGNSA. V lost 5 bases to trimming and J lost 11 bases, with 18 bases between them. The CDR3 contains 13 residues. The variable domain in full, completed from reference TRBV7-2 and TRBJ1-1, reads GAGVSQSPSNKVTEKGKDVELRCDPISGHTALYWYRQSLGQGLEFLIYFQGNSAPDKSGLPSDRFSAERTGGSVSTLTIQRTQQEDSAVYLCASSLGGISFAFFGQGTRLTVV.

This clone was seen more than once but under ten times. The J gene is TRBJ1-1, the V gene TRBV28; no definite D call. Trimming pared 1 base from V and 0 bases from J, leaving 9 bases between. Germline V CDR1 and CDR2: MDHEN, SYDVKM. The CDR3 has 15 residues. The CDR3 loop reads CASSLFGILNTEAFF. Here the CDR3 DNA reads TGTGCCAGCAGTTTATTCGGTATATTGAACACTGAAGCTTTCTTT.

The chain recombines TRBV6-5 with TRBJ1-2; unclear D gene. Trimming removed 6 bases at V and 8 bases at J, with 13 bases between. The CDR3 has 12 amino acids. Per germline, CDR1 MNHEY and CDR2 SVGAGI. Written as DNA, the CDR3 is TGTGCCAGCAGGCCCCTCACGGGAGGCTACACCTTC. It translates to CASRPLTGGYTF.

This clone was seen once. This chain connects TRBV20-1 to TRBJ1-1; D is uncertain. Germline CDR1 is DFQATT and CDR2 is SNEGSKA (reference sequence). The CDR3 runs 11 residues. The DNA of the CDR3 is TGCGGTTTAAGGGAGGACACTGAAGCTTTCTTT. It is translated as CGLREDTEAFF.

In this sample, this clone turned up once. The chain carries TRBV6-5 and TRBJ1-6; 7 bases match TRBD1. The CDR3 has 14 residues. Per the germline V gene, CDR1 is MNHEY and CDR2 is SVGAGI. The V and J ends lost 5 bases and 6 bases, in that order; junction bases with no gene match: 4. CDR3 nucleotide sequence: TGTGCCAGCAGTAGGGACAGCGCTAATTCACCCCTCCACTTT. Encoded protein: CASSRDSANSPLHF.